Listed here are 5 T cell receptor beta chains from one sample, sequenced in a study of molecular identifiers for immune sequencing clone quantification. Each CDR3 protein gets one entry after TCRdb re-called the PCR reads with MiXCR. The repertoire includes about 63,000 distinct CDR3 sequences, around 20% of them detected once, and over 1.1% sits in the top ten. The sample consisted of naive CD8+ T cells from blood, with Jurkat cell RNA spiked in. Documented subset: FACS-sorted CD8+CD4-CCR7+CD45RA+ naive T cells. The receptor source for this set is a human donor in good health. Some libraries in this study had Jurkat cell RNA spiked in.

As concerns this clonotype: A much larger clone is a single base away; this may be a read error. V gene TRBV18 combines with J gene TRBJ2-2, with 9 bases lining up with TRBD2. Germline CDR1 reads KGHSH; CDR2 reads LQKENI. CDR3 length equals 15 residues. CDR3 DNA: TGTGCCAGCTCACGGACTAGCGCCCACACCGGGGAGCTGCTTTTT. It specifies CASSRTSAHTGELLF.

The table lists this clonotype with many counts. The chain is built from TRBV29-1 and TRBJ1-3, with TRBD1 identical over 7 bases. V lost 5 bases, J lost 0 bases, and 7 bases stayed unmatched. The CDR3 has 15 amino acids. CDR1 SQVTM and CDR2 ANQGSEA come from the germline V gene. The CDR3 DNA is TGCAGCGTTACCGGGACAGAACTCTCTGGAAACACCATATATTTT. Its translation: CSVTGTELSGNTIYF.

This clonotype has at least ten counts. The chain carries TRBV7-9 and TRBJ2-5; maybe TRBD2 (5 bases). The CDR3 contains 13 residues. V was pared by 8 bases and J by 2 bases, with 12 bases between. Germline-derived CDR1 and CDR2 are SEHNR and FQNEAQ (reference sequence). This CDR3 is CASGLDGQETQYF. The CDR3 DNA follows: TGTGCCAGCGGACTTGACGGGCAAGAGACCCAGTACTTC.

This clonotype was counted many times. The V call is TRBV4-1, the J call TRBJ2-2; tentatively, D is TRBD1 (6 bases). V gave up 0 bases and J gave up 5 bases, with 16 bases separating them. Germline CDR1 reads MGHRA; CDR2 reads YSYEKL. The CDR3 consists of 17 residues. Here the CDR3 reads CASSQEGRGYGTGELFF. In DNA form, the CDR3 reads TGCGCCAGCAGCCAAGAGGGCAGGGGATATGGGACCGGGGAGCTGTTTTTT.

In its sample, this clonotype was seen a few times. This likely comes from a read error, as the CDR3 has no conserved phenylalanine or tryptophan at its end. The chain combines TRBV7-9 with TRBJ2-5, with 9 bases aligning to TRBD1. Germline CDR1 reads SEHNR; CDR2 reads FQNEAQ (reference sequence). CDR3 length: 15 residues. V shed 7 bases and J 5 bases; nucleotides not matched to a gene: 11. CDR3 in amino acids: CASTKMGQGAETQYS. CDR3 bases: TGTGCCAGCACCAAAATGGGACAGGGTGCGGAGACCCAGTACTCC.